This TCR beta chain was retrieved from a study of cytomegalovirus exposure and HLA in healthy donors. The study's findings and limits: The authors later found TCR association rates varying by HLA locus, with DRB1 most and HLA-C fewest. Exclusion as indistinguishable affected some V segments, including TRBV6-2 and TRBV6-3.

V was trimmed by 0 bases and J by 1 base, leaving 6 bases between them. Germline V gene lookup returns CDR1 LNHNV and CDR2 YYDKDF (reference sequence). The CDR3 runs 14 residues. Turning to this clone: Its antigen is as yet unknown.

Primers: 60 Vbeta forward and 13 Jbeta reverse. The authors' processing: Later analysis identified 65 million to 80 million unique TCR beta chains, some 10 million shared. The method was immunoSEQ multiplex PCR; TCRdb's version includes in-frame clones alone and lacks a portion of them. For V, J and clone size, that table is used; D and trimming come from the DNA. In the table there are 90,000 to 100,000 clones, roughly three quarters of which are singletons. This sequence was found in a woman in her fifties or sixties in good health and CMV-seronegative. Sequencing was done on a sample of PBMCs. This chain links TRBV15 with TRBJ1-2; D uncertain. CDR3 nucleotides: TGTGCCACCAGCAGAGACAACATTAACTATGGCTACACCTTC. Its translation: CATSRDNINYGYTF.